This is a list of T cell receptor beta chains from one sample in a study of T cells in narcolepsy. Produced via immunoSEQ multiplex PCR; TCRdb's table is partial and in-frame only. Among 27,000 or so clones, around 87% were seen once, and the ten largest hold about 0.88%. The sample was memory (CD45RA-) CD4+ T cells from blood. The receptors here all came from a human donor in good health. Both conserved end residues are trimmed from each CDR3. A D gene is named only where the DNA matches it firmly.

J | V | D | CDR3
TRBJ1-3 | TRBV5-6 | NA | ASSLFGGEWNTIY
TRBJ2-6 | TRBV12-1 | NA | ASSLSGTGANVLT
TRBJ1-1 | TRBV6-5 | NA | ASSRGTEAF
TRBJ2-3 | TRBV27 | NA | ASSIPRGTQY
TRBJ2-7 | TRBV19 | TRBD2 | ASSKTALAGDYEQY
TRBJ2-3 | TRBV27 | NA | ASSLGGTRTDTQY
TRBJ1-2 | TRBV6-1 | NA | ASPGQNYGYT
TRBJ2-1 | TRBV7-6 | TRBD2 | ASSLTAGGPFEQF
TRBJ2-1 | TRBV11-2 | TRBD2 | ASSRLTSVAYNEQF
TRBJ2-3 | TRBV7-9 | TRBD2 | ASSWTSGGTDTQY
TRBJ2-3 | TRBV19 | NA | ASSSWTTDTQY
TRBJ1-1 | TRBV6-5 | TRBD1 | ATSGTGGNAEAF
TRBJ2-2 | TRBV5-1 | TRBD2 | ASSHRTSGDTGELF
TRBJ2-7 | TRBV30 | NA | AWKGRGYEQY
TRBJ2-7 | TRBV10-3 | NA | AISESRASYEQY
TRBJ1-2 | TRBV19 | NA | ASNSRTEVYGYT
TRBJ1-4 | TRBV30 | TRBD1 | AWRPGQNNEKLF
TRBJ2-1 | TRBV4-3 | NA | ASSQVGGPSGEQF
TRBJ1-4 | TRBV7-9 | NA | ASSLVGVNEKLF
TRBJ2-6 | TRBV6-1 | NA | ASSEGAAGANVLT
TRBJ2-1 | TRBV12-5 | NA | ASGLSGASNEQF
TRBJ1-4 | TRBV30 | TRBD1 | AWSSGTANEKLF
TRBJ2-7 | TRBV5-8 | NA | ASSLEQEQY
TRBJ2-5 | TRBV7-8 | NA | ASSLVGETQY
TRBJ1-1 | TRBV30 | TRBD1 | AWTSGQGRTEAF
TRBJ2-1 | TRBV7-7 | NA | ASSLEASSNEQF
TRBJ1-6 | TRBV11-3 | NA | ASSLGGHSPLH
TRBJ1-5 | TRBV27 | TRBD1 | ASSSQGRQPQH
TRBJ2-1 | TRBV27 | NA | ASSRGGYNEQF
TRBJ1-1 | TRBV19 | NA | ASTAGRANTEAF
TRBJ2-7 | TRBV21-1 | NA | ASRGLAYYEQY
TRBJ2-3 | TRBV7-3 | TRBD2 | ASSLGTREADTQY
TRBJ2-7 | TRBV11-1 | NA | ASSLGVSGAYEQY
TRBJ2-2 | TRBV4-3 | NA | ASSQGRANTGELF
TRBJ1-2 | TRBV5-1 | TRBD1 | ASSPTDRVLGYT
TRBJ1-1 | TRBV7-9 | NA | ASSPDGGNTEAF
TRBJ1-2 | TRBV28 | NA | ASSLPDGTLYGYT
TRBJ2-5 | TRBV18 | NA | ASSPVRETQY
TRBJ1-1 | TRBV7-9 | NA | ASSPVRTVNTEAF
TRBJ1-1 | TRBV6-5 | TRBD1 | ASRVDRAAEAF
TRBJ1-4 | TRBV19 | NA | ATRAWGAEKLF
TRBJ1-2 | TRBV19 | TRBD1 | AGRQGDYGYT
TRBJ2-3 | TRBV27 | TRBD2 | ASSFRPGLAGADTQY
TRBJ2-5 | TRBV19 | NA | ASSATQETQY
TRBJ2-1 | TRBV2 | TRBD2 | ASSYSGLAGVYNEQF
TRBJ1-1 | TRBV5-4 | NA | ASSLDGRRAF
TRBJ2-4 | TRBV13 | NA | ASSSGTQNIQY
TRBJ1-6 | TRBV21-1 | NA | ASQNGYNSPLH